This TCR beta chain was obtained from a study of blood T cell repertoires in COVID-19 (dated by TCRdb to the early 2020s). For the study in its entirety: The collaborator samples originated in the United States, Italy and Spain and spanned the acute and convalescent phases of COVID-19. Samples came from the ongoing ImmuneRACE study (first 160 participants) plus 1,254 subjects from 6 global collaborators. The material from the prospective study consisted of cDNA or gDNA derived from T cells, B-cell-depleted T cells, or PBMCs. The repertoires were made available in a free public database intended to serve as a resource for research on the immune response to SARS-CoV-2. The dataset comprised deeply sampled blood TCRbeta repertoires from subjects exposed to, actively infected with, or recovered from COVID-19. Where available, HLA class I and class II types were taken from metadata supplied by the sample provider and were not determined by assay-based typing. The sample metadata nearly always contained a de-identified subject ID, COVID-19 status, age in years and sex. What the authors observed across the whole study: The quantity of clinical and demographic metadata differed by source and by participant and was supplied without curation.

On this clone itself: Its target antigen remains unknown. Base qualities are not at hand, and no much larger clone is one base apart.

TCRbeta CDR3 regions were amplified from genomic DNA by means of the immunoSEQ Assay, a bias-controlled multiplex PCR. Under the source paper's analysis protocol: The number of nucleated cells in each sample was estimated from the amplification of reference gene primers within the assay. To quantify the absolute abundance of each unique TCRbeta CDR3 rearrangement, sequence reads were collapsed and filtered. For each sample, productive Simpson clonality was calculated as the square root of Simpson's diversity index over productive rearrangements. The immuneACCESS repertoire file appears here via TCRdb, limited to in-frame rearrangements. These files lack a portion of the clones; in checked studies, under half of the deficit traces to unresolved V genes, and the cause of the others is not known. For V, J and clone size, that table is used; D and trimming come from the DNA. Counted in this sample were nearly 55,000 clones; about three quarters of them appeared once. Together, the top ten hold 14% to 15% of the sample.

Trimming removed 1 base from V and 4 bases from J, leaving 15 bases between the germline ends. CDR3 length: 16 amino acids, cysteine to phenylalanine. Solely the CDR3 DNA is kept, with 48 bases framed from the first base. Looking up the germline V gene yields CDR1 SGHAT and CDR2 FQNNGV. The collaborating institutions used their own protocols to collect whole blood in K2EDTA tubes. Collaborator samples were shipped for TCRbeta analysis as frozen whole blood, isolated PBMCs, or DNA extracted from either sample type. In this chain, TRBV11-2 is recombined with TRBJ2-3, with a tentative D gene TRBD1 over 7 matching bases. The TCR sequence derives from a human donor with active or convalescent COVID-19. The donor label of this sample is uncertain. The specimen sequenced was peripheral blood. The CDR3 protein: CASSLGNRGGADTQYF. The nucleotide sequence reads TGTGCCAGCAGCTTAGGAAACAGGGGAGGAGCAGATACGCAGTATTTT.